This TCR beta chain was recorded in a study of T cells in Graves' hyperthyroidism and ophthalmopathy. Study outcomes and limitations: A model using 13 V-J features told ophthalmopathy apart from stable hyperthyroidism.

Looked up from germline, CDR1 is SGHTA and CDR2 is FQGNSA. V shed 3 bases and J shed 7 bases, with 13 bases lying between them. The CDR3 is 13 residues long. Participants, patients aged 18 to 65, had newly diagnosed hyperthyroidism with a duration under 2 months. Diagnosis relied on clinical symptoms, serum thyroxine and TRAb, thyroid ultrasound and orbital computed tomography. Using RNA transcripts as the source, TCR beta CDR3 regions were amplified. The TCR CDR3 first-round RT-PCR relied on the HTBI primer set. TCRdb passed the multiplex PCR reads through MiXCR, listing each CDR3 protein once. The sample shows hundreds of thousands of distinct CDR3 sequences, around 46% of them seen only once. Concerning this clonotype itself: Its antigen is still unknown.

This chain connects TRBV7-2 to TRBJ2-7; D is possibly TRBD2 (6 bases). The TCR was taken from a woman between 18 and 29 years old with Graves' hyperthyroidism. Sample: peripheral blood or thyroid tissue (not recorded which). Here the CDR3 DNA reads TGTGCCAGCAGCTTGGGGGGTTACAATGAGCAGTACTTC. It specifies CASSLGGYNEQYF.